This entry lists 23 T cell receptor beta chains sequenced from one sample in a study of blood T cells in healthy people across ages. With a J-beta primer mix and a sample-barcoded 5' primer, a second PCR ran 7 to 11 cycles. TCRdb used MiXCR to reprocess the 5' RACE reads, holding one entry per CDR3 protein. The repertoire holds about 1,400,000 distinct CDR3 sequences, with around two fifths as singletons. Sequenced material: blood. These TCRs come from a woman aged 18-29 years in good health.

This clonotype was detected a few times. CDR3 region: CSALYGPLAQYF. Here the CDR3 DNA reads TGCAGTGCCCTTTACGGACCTTTGGCCCAGTACTTC. The chain joins TRBV20-1 to TRBJ2-5; the D is unclear. The length of the CDR3 is 12 residues. With 6 bases removed from V and 9 bases from J, the gap between germline ends came to 17 bases. Germline values: CDR1 DFQATT, CDR2 SNEGSKA (reference sequence).

The chain is built from TRBV29-1 and TRBJ2-4; no clear D. Germline V CDR1 and CDR2: SQVTM, ANQGSEA. Trimming removed 4 bases at V and 1 base at J, with 11 bases between. The CDR3 contains 14 residues. CDR3 DNA: TGCAGCGTTGCCCCCACCGGGGCCAAAAACATTCAGTACTTC. As protein: CSVAPTGAKNIQYF.

The chain has TRBV20-1 and TRBJ1-1; unclear D gene. The ends were cut back, 4 bases at V and 1 base at J, with 10 bases in the middle. From germline, CDR1 is DFQATT and CDR2 SNEGSKA (reference sequence). The CDR3 consists of 13 residues. The CDR3 here is CSAIGRENTEAFF. CDR3 nucleotide sequence: TGCAGTGCTATTGGTCGGGAGAACACTGAAGCTTTCTTT.

The chain joins TRBV18 to TRBJ1-5; 10 bases align to TRBD1. CDR1 is KGHSH and CDR2 is LQKENI in the germline V gene. The CDR3 covers 15 residues. V gave up 5 bases and J gave up 2 bases; unmatched junction bases: 3. The CDR3 spells CASSSTGGRNQPQHF. CDR3 in DNA: TGTGCCAGCTCATCGACAGGGGGCCGCAATCAGCCCCAGCATTTT.

In its sample, this clonotype was seen a few times. J is TRBJ2-1 and V is TRBV7-2; unclear D gene. Germline CDR1 reads SGHTA; CDR2 reads FQGNSA. The CDR3 has 16 residues. The ends were cut back, 0 bases at V and 4 bases at J, with 13 bases in the middle. As DNA, the CDR3 is TGTGCCAGCAGCTTAGCGGGCACTCCTTCTTACAATGAGCAGTTCTTC. It yields the protein CASSLAGTPSYNEQFF.

This clonotype showed up just a few times. V usage is TRBV28 and J usage is TRBJ2-3; TRBD2 matches 10 bases. After removal of 6 bases from V and 8 bases from J, the junction contained 14 bases not matched to a gene. The CDR3 loop spans 16 amino acids. CDR1 and CDR2 from the germline V gene are MDHEN and SYDVKM. Here the CDR3 reads CASSLAGGLSEGTQYF. CDR3 DNA: TGTGCCAGCAGCTTAGCGGGGGGCCTCTCGGAGGGTACGCAGTATTTT. Together with reference TRBV28 and TRBJ2-3, the CDR3 gives the full variable domain: DVKVTQSSRYLVKRTGEKVFLECVQDMDHENMFWYRQDPGLGLRLIYFSYDVKMKEKGDIPEGYSVSREKKERFSLILESASTNQTSMYLCASSLAGGLSEGTQYFGPGTRLTVL.

The chain combines TRBV20-1 with TRBJ1-6; D is possibly TRBD1 (6 bases). The CDR3 covers 14 residues. V was clipped by 3 bases and J by 8 bases, with 14 bases between them. Per germline, CDR1 DFQATT and CDR2 SNEGSKA (reference sequence). CDR3 nucleotide sequence: TGCAGTGCTAGGTACAGGGACTGGGATTCACCCCTCCACTTT. It encodes CSARYRDWDSPLHF.

The CDR3 sequence is CASSQTSDHDEQFF. Here the CDR3 DNA reads TGTGCCAGCAGTCAGACTAGCGATCACGATGAGCAGTTCTTC. The chain recombines TRBV6-5 with TRBJ2-1, with 8 bases identical to TRBD2. Germline CDR1 and CDR2: MNHEY and SVGAGI. After removal of 5 bases from V and 8 bases from J, the junction contained 8 bases not matched to a gene. The CDR3 sequence is 14 residues long.

V is TRBV7-2 and J is TRBJ1-1; 10 positions agree with TRBD1. V shed 7 bases and J 4 bases; nucleotides not matched to a gene: 9. Per germline, CDR1 SGHTA and CDR2 FQGNSA. CDR3 length: 15 amino acids. The CDR3 region is CASNSPDRGITEAFF. The CDR3 bases are TGTGCCAGCAACTCCCCGGACAGGGGGATCACTGAAGCTTTCTTT.

This clonotype has a handful of counts. The J gene is TRBJ2-1, the V gene TRBV12-3 or TRBV12-4, with 9 bases that match TRBD2. CDR3 length: 18 residues. The ends lost 1 base at V and 7 bases at J; junction bases unmatched: 14. The CDR3 DNA is TGTGCCAGCAGTTTAGGGCCCTTAGCGGGAGACCCGGGGAATGAGCAGTTCTTC. This gives the protein CASSLGPLAGDPGNEQFF.

This clonotype was seen many times. The chain combines TRBV24-1 with TRBJ2-5; 7 nucleotides agree with TRBD2. J was trimmed by 5 bases and V by 0 bases; bases with no gene match: 5. This CDR3 region has 15 residues. Germline CDR1 KGHDR, CDR2 SFDVKD. CDR3 sequence: CATSDLGRGDETQYF. CDR3 bases: TGTGCCACCAGTGATTTGGGGAGGGGTGACGAGACCCAGTACTTC.

The sample holds a few counts of this clonotype. This chain joins TRBV7-9 and TRBJ1-1, with TRBD1 identical over 8 bases. Germline V lookup: CDR1 SEHNR, CDR2 FQNEAQ (reference sequence). This CDR3 comprises 15 residues. V was clipped by 4 bases and J by 3 bases; unmatched bases: 7. As DNA, the CDR3 is TGTGCCAGCAGCTCCCAGGACAGGGAGGACACTGAAGCTTTCTTT. It translates to CASSSQDREDTEAFF.

V and J are TRBV13 and TRBJ1-2; D is unclear. The CDR3 is 15 residues long. Trimming cost V 2 bases and J 6 bases, with 16 bases left between them. The germline V gene has CDR1 PRHDT and CDR2 FYEKMQ (reference sequence). CDR3 bases: TGTGCCAGCAGCTTAATAGGTCTCACTGAGAATGGCTACACCTTC. Amino acids: CASSLIGLTENGYTF.

The V and J genes are TRBV6-5 and TRBJ2-5, with 10 bases that match TRBD2. CDR3 length: 16 amino acids. Germline loops: CDR1 MNHEY, CDR2 SVGAGI. The V gene end was trimmed by 1 base and the J gene end by 11 bases; junction bases not matched to a gene: 13. The CDR3 coding sequence is TGTGCCAGCAGTTACTGGGCTAGCGGGAGAGGGACTGAGCAGTACTTC. Residues: CASSYWASGRGTEQYF.

The V call is TRBV5-1, the J call TRBJ2-1; weak D call: TRBD2 (5 bases). This CDR3 contains 16 residues. The germline V and J ends were trimmed by 3 bases and 1 base, with 14 bases remaining between them. Per the germline V gene, CDR1 is SGHRS and CDR2 is YFSETQ. The CDR3: CASSSPDFSSYNEQFF. CDR3 nucleotide sequence: TGCGCCAGCAGCTCCCCGGACTTTTCTTCCTACAATGAGCAGTTCTTC.

This chain uses TRBV12-3 or TRBV12-4 with TRBJ1-2; the D gene is possibly TRBD1 (5 bases). The CDR3 has 18 residues. The V gene lost 5 bases and the J gene lost 4 bases, with 26 bases spanning the gap. CDR3 bases: TGTGCCAGCAGTCCCTTATGGGGGAAAGTAGGAAGTGGCTATGGCTACACCTTC. Its translation: CASSPLWGKVGSGYGYTF.

This chain uses TRBV6-1 with TRBJ2-7; D not resolved. Germline loops: CDR1 MNHNS, CDR2 SASEGT. This CDR3 spans 12 amino acids. V gave up 4 bases and J gave up 2 bases, with 6 bases separating them. The CDR3 protein is CASSGAPYEQYF. CDR3 nucleotide sequence: TGTGCCAGCAGTGGAGCCCCCTACGAGCAGTACTTC.

In this sample, this clonotype turned up a few times. This chain uses TRBV20-1 with TRBJ2-5; 7 nucleotides agree with TRBD2. Germline values: CDR1 DFQATT, CDR2 SNEGSKA (reference sequence). V was clipped by 6 bases and J by 11 bases; unmatched bases: 24. This CDR3 contains 16 residues. The CDR3 protein is CSAITLLAASYNEQYF. CDR3 coding DNA: TGCAGTGCCATCACACTCCTAGCGGCCTCCTACAATGAGCAGTACTTC.

This chain connects TRBV15 to TRBJ2-1, with 8 bases aligning to TRBD2. Gene TRBJ2-7 matches the end of the DNA better, so the J call may be wrong. The CDR3 is 16 residues long. Germline loops: CDR1 LNHNV, CDR2 YYDKDF (reference sequence). For the CDR3, the DNA is TGTGCCACCAGCAGAGTGGGCGGGAGGCTCTACAATGAGCAGTACTTC. Translated: CATSRVGGRLYNEQYF.

Details on this clonotype: The junction shows a germline mismatch at one end, possibly a read error. The CDR3 bases are TGTGCCAGCAGCCTAGCGGGAGGGACTTCAATGGCCCAGTACTTC. It codes for CASSLAGGTSMAQYF. The rearrangement links TRBV7-6 to TRBJ2-7, with 12 bases identical to TRBD2. There are 15 residues in the CDR3. Germline assignment: CDR1 SGHVS and CDR2 FNYEAQ.

CDR3 loop: CATSESTGAGNEQYF. The CDR3 nucleotides are TGTGCCACCAGTGAGAGCACCGGGGCCGGCAATGAGCAGTACTTC. The rearrangement links TRBV24-1 to TRBJ2-5; D is possibly TRBD1 or TRBD2 (5 bases each). V lost 4 bases and J lost 11, with 22 bases in between. This CDR3 region has 15 residues. Germline loops: CDR1 KGHDR, CDR2 SFDVKD.

This clonotype turned up a few times. The chain carries TRBV29-1 and TRBJ2-6; D is undetermined. Germline V lookup: CDR1 SQVTM, CDR2 ANQGSEA. V was trimmed by 3 bases and J by 2 bases, leaving 5 bases between them. This CDR3 spans 13 amino acids. In DNA form, the CDR3 reads TGCAGCGTTGAGGTTCCTGGGGCCAACGTCCTGACTTTC. Translated, it gives CSVEVPGANVLTF.

The chain combines TRBV3-1 with TRBJ2-7, with D unresolved. The germline V gene has CDR1 LGHDT and CDR2 YNNKEL (reference sequence). Trimming stripped 0 bases from V and 2 bases from J, with 8 bases between. The CDR3 runs 14 residues. This CDR3 is CASSQEPQAYEQYF. The CDR3 DNA reads as TGTGCCAGCAGCCAAGAGCCCCAGGCCTACGAGCAGTACTTC.